In its sample, the clone carrying this T cell receptor (beta chain) was seen once. CDR3 length: 14 amino acids. Germline CDR1 and CDR2: LGHNA and YSLEER. The V end was cut by 1 base, the J end by 4 bases, with 8 bases between. Via MiXCR, TCRdb re-called the reads, giving one row per CDR3 protein. The table includes 97,000 or so distinct CDR3 sequences, more than 15% detected once. This sample was included in a study of T cell repertoires in cytomegalovirus infection. The overall study: Public TCR beta signature analysis indicated the presence of both CMV infection and matching HLA type.

The rearrangement joins TRBV4-3 to TRBJ1-3; the D is unclear. Sequencing used PBMCs. This TCR came from a human donor in good health (CMV status not recorded). Some clones in this sample may be carry-over from other donors' samples. CDR3 region: CASSQVGIGNTIYF. The CDR3 nucleotides are TGCGCCAGCAGCCAAGTAGGAATCGGAAACACCATATATTTT.